Detailed here is one T cell receptor beta chain. What antigen it recognizes has not been identified. An end of the junction differs from the germline gene, which may be a read error. Different DNA sequences within this sample yield the same CDR3. This specimen comes from a study of blood T cell repertoires in COVID-19 (dated by TCRdb to the early 2020s). Background for the entire study: Collaborator samples came from the United States, Italy and Spain and covered acute and convalescent phases of COVID-19. The material from the prospective study consisted of cDNA or gDNA derived from T cells, B-cell-depleted T cells, or PBMCs. The dataset comprised deeply sampled blood TCRbeta repertoires from subjects exposed to, actively infected with, or recovered from COVID-19. The repertoires were released in a freely available public database intended as a resource for research on the immune response to SARS-CoV-2. The samples were drawn from two sources: the first 160 participants of the ongoing ImmuneRACE study, and 1,200 or so subjects contributed by 6 global collaborators. Nearly every sample came with metadata listing a de-identified subject ID, COVID-19 status, age in years and sex. Where available, HLA class I and class II types were taken from metadata supplied by the sample provider and were not determined by assay-based typing.

The immunoSEQ Assay, a bias-controlled multiplex PCR, was used to amplify TCRbeta CDR3 regions from genomic DNA. The paper's data handling went like this. The number of nucleated cells in each sample was estimated from the amplification of reference gene primers within the assay. Sequence reads were collapsed and filtered to measure the absolute abundance of every unique TCRbeta CDR3 rearrangement. For each sample, productive Simpson clonality was calculated by taking the square root of Simpson's diversity index across productive rearrangements. Not all clones reach the TCRdb copy of this immuneACCESS table, which keeps in-frame sequences only. Checked studies attribute under half of the gap to unresolved V genes and leave the rest unexplained. That table furnishes V, J and clone size, whereas the DNA furnished D and trimming. The table for this sample lists approximately 16,000 clones; roughly 91% of them were counted only once. Jointly, the top ten make up roughly 30% of the sample.

What the study reported, not specific to this receptor: The amount of clinical and demographic metadata varied by source and participant and was provided uncurated.

At one collaborating source in Seattle, patients were enrolled during active infection and were followed longitudinally through the course of disease. Each collaborating institution followed its own protocols to collect whole blood in K2EDTA tubes. For TCRbeta analysis, collaborator samples were shipped as frozen whole blood, as isolated PBMCs, or as DNA extracted from either sample type. The origin of this receptor is a woman aged 80 or over with COVID-19, enrolled during active disease. Sequencing input: peripheral blood.

In nucleotides, the sequence is TGTGCCAGCAGCTCGGACAGGGGCCGCTCCCCTGAAGCCTTCTTT. Translated, this is CASSSDRGRSPEAFF. The V gene is TRBV13 and the J gene is TRBJ1-1; a stretch of 9 junction bases matches TRBD1. From the cysteine up to the phenylalanine, the CDR3 has a length of 15 residues. Just CDR3 DNA is preserved here, 45 bases in frame from base 1. From a lookup of the germline V gene (reference sequence), CDR1 and CDR2 are PRHDT and FYEKMQ. Supplemented by the reference TRBV13 and TRBJ1-1 proteins around the CDR3, the complete variable domain is AAGVIQSPRHLIKEKRETATLKCYPIPRHDTVYWYQQGPGQDPQFLISFYEKMQSDKGSIPDRFSAQQFSDYHSELNMSSLELGDSALYFCASSSDRGRSPEAFFGQGTRLTVV.